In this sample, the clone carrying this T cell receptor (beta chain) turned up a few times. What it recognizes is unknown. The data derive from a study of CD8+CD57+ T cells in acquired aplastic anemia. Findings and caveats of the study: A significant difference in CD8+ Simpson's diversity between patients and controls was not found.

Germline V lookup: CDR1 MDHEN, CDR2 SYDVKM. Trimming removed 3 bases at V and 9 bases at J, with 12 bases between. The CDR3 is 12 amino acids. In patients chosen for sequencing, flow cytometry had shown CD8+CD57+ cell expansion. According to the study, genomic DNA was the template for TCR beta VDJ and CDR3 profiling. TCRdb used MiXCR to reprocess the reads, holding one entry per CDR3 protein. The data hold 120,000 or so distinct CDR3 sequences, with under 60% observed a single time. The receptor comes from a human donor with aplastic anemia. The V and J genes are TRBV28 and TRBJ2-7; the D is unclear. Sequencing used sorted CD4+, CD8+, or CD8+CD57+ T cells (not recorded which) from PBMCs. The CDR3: CASSFRIMRQYF. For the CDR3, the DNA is TGTGCCAGCAGTTTTCGAATTATGAGGCAGTACTTC. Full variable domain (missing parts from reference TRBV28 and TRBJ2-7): DVKVTQSSRYLVKRTGEKVFLECVQDMDHENMFWYRQDPGLGLRLIYFSYDVKMKEKGDIPEGYSVSREKKERFSLILESASTNQTSMYLCASSFRIMRQYFGPGTRLTVT.